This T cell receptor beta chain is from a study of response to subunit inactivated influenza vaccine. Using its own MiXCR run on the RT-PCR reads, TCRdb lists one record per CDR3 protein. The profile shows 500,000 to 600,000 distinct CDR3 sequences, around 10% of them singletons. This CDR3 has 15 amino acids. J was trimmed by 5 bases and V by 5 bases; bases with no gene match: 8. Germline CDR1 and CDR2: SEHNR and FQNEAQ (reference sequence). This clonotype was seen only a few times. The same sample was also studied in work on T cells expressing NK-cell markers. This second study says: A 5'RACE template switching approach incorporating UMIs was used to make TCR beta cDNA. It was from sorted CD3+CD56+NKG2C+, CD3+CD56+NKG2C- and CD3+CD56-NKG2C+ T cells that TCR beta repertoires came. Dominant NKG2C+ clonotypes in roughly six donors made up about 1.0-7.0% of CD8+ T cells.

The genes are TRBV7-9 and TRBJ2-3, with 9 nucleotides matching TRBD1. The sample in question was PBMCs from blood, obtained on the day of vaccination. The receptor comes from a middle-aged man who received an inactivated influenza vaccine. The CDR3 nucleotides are TGTGCCAGCAGCGCCATACAGGGGGCGGGAGATACGCAGTATTTT. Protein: CASSAIQGAGDTQYF.